This record concerns one T cell receptor beta chain sequence. This clonotype showed up many times. Its antigen target is currently unknown. No much larger clone exists at a distance of one base, and base qualities are not known. This sample stems from a study of T cells in Graves' hyperthyroidism and ophthalmopathy (dated by TCRdb to between 2018 and 2021). With respect to the entire study: Peripheral blood samples were taken at the time of initial diagnosis, prior to any treatment. To identify distinguishing TCR V-J signatures, a discovery cohort of around 100 patients was used, comprising 43 with Graves' ophthalmopathy and around 60 with stable Graves' hyperthyroidism. In several Graves' hyperthyroidism patients, the study also compared T-cell repertoires from thyroid tissue with T-cell repertoires from blood. The roughly 100 discovery patients were randomly divided into training and test sets at a 7:3 ratio. The paper describes TCR Vbeta CDR3 sequencing of around 130 peripheral blood samples, made up of about 40 ophthalmopathy patients, around 73 hyperthyroidism patients and around 17 progressor patients. An independent validation cohort of under 20 hyperthyroidism patients and approximately 16 patients who later progressed to ophthalmopathy tested prospective prediction of ophthalmopathy. After blood sampling, hyperthyroidism patients were treated with methimazole at a starting dose of 30 mg daily, and ophthalmopathy patients were treated with high-dose intravenous methylprednisolone.

Paper-wide results and their limitations: A model built on a 13 V-J signature distinguished ophthalmopathy from stable hyperthyroidism, reaching around 88% sensitivity and 81.08% specificity in cross-validation and 80%/75% in testing. No statistical method was used to fix the sample size in advance, and group allocation was not hidden from the investigators. In validation, the model predicted progression to ophthalmopathy a median of approximately 6.6 months before onset, with 65% to 71% sensitivity and 72.22% specificity. Most expanded thyroid clonotypes (frequency above 0.001) were also detected in blood, suggesting blood repertoires may reflect thyroid immune responses.

The TCR beta CDR3 regions were amplified from RNA transcripts. For the first round of RT-PCR on the TCR CDR3, the HTBI primer set was used together with the Qiagen OneStep RT-PCR kit. A second multiplex PCR round built the libraries, followed by size selection and purification. Libraries were sequenced paired-end with 100 bp reads on an Illumina HiSeq2000. On the study's bioinformatics: SOAPnuke was used to process the raw data, removing reads that contained adapters or uncalled bases, had a mean Phred below 15, or lacked an exact match to the constant primer or identifier. High-quality paired reads were merged with COPE v1.2.5, and unique nucleotide sequences were defined as clonotypes. Clonotypes were aligned to IMGT TRBV, TRBD and TRBJ reference segments using MiTCR v1.1. Analysis was restricted to V-J combinations with a frequency above 0.0001, which covered roughly 99% of repertoires. A TCS score was defined as the ratio of F50 (clonal expansion) to E x V (chaos), with BLOSUM62-based TCRdist applied between CDR3 peptides within each V-J. Welch's t-statistics and random forest reduced 500 to 550 V-J features to 13, which were used in a naive Bayes classifier (R e1071). The public reads were run again by TCRdb, first through fastp at Q25 and then through MiXCR, and only productive beta chains were kept. Every entry covers one CDR3 protein and lists the most common genes and DNA from its rows. The V and J calls and clone size come from TCRdb's table, not from the authors' own analysis. The sample table contains fewer than 750,000 distinct CDR3 sequences; only one count was recorded for more than 14% of them. Around 13% of the sample is in the top ten clones.

Counted from cysteine to phenylalanine, this CDR3 has 15 amino acids. Only the CDR3 part of the read is kept: 45 bases, read in frame from the first base. V and J are trimmed by 6 bases and 2 bases, and the gene matches miss 8 bases of the junction. In the germline V gene (reference sequence), CDR1 corresponds to SEHNR and CDR2 to FQNEAQ. Moderately to severely active disease, a Clinical Activity Score of at least 3, a NOSPECS grade of at least 4, and a duration under 3 months were present in ophthalmopathy patients. Patients with uncontrolled infections, other autoimmune diseases, pregnancy or lactation were excluded. Diagnoses relied on clinical symptoms, serum thyroxine and TRAb, thyroid ultrasound and orbital computed tomography. PBMCs were isolated from about 10 ml of fresh peripheral blood by Ficoll-Paque density gradient centrifugation. Total RNA was extracted using Trizol reagent, and RNA quality was assessed on an Agilent 2100 Bioanalyzer.

Here the chain combines TRBV7-9 and TRBJ2-7, with 9 junctional bases fitting TRBD1. Sequenced: blood. The receptor comes from a woman aged 50 to 65 with Graves' ophthalmopathy. This receptor has the CDR3 CASSQPGTGTYEQYF. The sequenced DNA is TGTGCCAGCAGTCAACCCGGGACAGGGACCTACGAGCAGTACTTC.